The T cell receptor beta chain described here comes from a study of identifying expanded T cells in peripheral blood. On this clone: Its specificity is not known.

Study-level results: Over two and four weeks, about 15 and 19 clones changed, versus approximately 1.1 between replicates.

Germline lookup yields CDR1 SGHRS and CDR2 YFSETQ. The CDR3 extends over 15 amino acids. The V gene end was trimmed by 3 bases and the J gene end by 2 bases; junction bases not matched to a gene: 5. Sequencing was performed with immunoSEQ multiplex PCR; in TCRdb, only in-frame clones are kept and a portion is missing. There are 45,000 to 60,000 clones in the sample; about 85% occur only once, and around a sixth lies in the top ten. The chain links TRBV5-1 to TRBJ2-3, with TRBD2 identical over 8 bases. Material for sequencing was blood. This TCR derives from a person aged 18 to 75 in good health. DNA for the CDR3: TGCGCCAGCAGCTCCCTTAGCGGGACCACAGATACGCAGTATTTT. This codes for CASSSLSGTTDTQYF.